Each of the 2 T cell receptor delta chains below was sequenced from the same sample in a study of gamma-delta T cells after stem cell transplantation. TCRdb called clones from the RT-PCR reads again using CATT. Of over 950 delta-chain clones listed, approximately 3% are singletons. Material for sequencing was gamma-delta T cells. Receptors originate from a human donor. It is not recorded whose cells these are; they may come from a transplant donor.

This clone occurred a few times. This DNA's translation and the protein TCRdb lists, from a much larger clone, do not match at residue 13, likely due to a read error; the protein shown is translated from the DNA. The J gene is TRDJ1, the V gene TRDV2, with 10 bases that match TRDD3. V lost 0 bases, J lost 4 bases, and 13 bases stayed unmatched. The CDR3 is made up of 18 amino acids. Germline values: CDR1 GEAIGNYY, CDR2 EKD. CDR3 sequence: CACDTVGGGYPNIDKLIF. The DNA for the CDR3 is TGTGCCTGTGACACCGTTGGTGGGGGATACCCTAACATCGATAAACTCATCTTT.

This clone was picked up a small number of times. This DNA's translation and the protein TCRdb lists, from a much larger clone, do not match at residue 12, likely due to a read error; the protein shown is translated from the DNA. This chain joins TRDV2 and TRDJ3, with TRDD3 as a possible D gene (6 bases). Germline V lookup: CDR1 GEAIGNYY, CDR2 EKD. The CDR3 length is 18 residues. DNA for the CDR3: TGTGCCTGTGACACTGTGAGGGGGAAGACCTGGGGCACCCGACAGATGTTTTTC. This sequence encodes CACDTVRGKTWGTRQMFF.